The rows below give T cell receptor beta chains drawn from one sample of a study of human T cells and chemical hapten exposure. TCRdb recomputed calls from the RACE reads with MiXCR, one row per CDR3 protein. The table lists some 80,000 distinct CDR3 sequences, roughly a tenth of them singletons. The material sequenced was whole blood, taken in connection with sensitization to the hapten diphenylcyclopropenone (DPC). The receptors were sampled from a woman in her thirties with alopecia areata. Some clones in this sample may be carry-over from other donors' samples. Each CDR3 is given with its conserved first and last residue. The D gene is left open where the match is weak. The size entry is marked missing in some rows and otherwise reads once, few, many or a size class.

d_call,clone_size,j_call,v_call,cdr3_nt,cdr3_aa
-,-,TRBJ2-3,TRBV5-1,TGCGCCAGCAGCCCCGCACCGACAGATACGCAGTATTTT,CASSPAPTDTQYF
-,many,TRBJ1-5,TRBV7-2,TGTGCCAGCAGCCCACCGGGCCCCCAAGGGCACAATCAGCCCCAGCATTTT,CASSPPGPQGHNQPQHF
-,many,TRBJ2-5,TRBV7-8,TGTGCCAGCAGCCTCAGCTCCCGGGAGATATTACAAGAGACCCAGTACTTC,CASSLSSREILQETQYF
-,-,TRBJ2-1,TRBV7-2,TGTGCCAGCGGGTCCACCTACAATGAGCAGTTCTTC,CASGSTYNEQFF
-,-,TRBJ2-7,TRBV29-1,TGCAGCGTCTCCAAGGCTGACAGGGAGCAGTACTTC,CSVSKADREQYF
TRBD2,many,TRBJ2-1,TRBV11-2,TGTGCCAGCAGCCCTGGGACTAGCGGGAACAATGAGCAGTTCTTC,CASSPGTSGNNEQFF
TRBD2,many,TRBJ2-1,TRBV3-1,TGTGCCAGCAGCCAGCATACTAGCGCGGGTGAGCAGTTCTTC,CASSQHTSAGEQFF
-,many,TRBJ2-1,TRBV5-6,TGTGCCAGCAACGCATTAGGGTCGGGGAGAGTGAATGAGCAGTTCTTC,CASNALGSGRVNEQFF
-,few,TRBJ2-1,TRBV28,TGTGCCAGCAGTGCAAACCTAAACCCCTACAATGAGCAGTTCTTC,CASSANLNPYNEQFF
-,many,TRBJ1-6,TRBV12-3/TRBV12-4,TGTGCCAGCACCGGGGGTCCCTATAATTCACCCCTCCACTTT,CASTGGPYNSPLHF
-,many,TRBJ1-6,TRBV7-2,TGTGCCAGCAGCTTTCACGGGACCCAGACAGCCCCTCGTGGGGCCCTCCACTTT,CASSFHGTQTAPRGALHF
TRBD2,many,TRBJ2-1,TRBV12-3/TRBV12-4,TGTGCCAGCAGTTTATCTAGGGGACTAGCGATCCATGAGCAGTTCTTC,CASSLSRGLAIHEQFF
-,many,TRBJ2-1,TRBV5-5,TGTGCCAGCAGCCACGGACAGAGCGGTGAGCAGTTCTTC,CASSHGQSGEQFF
TRBD1,many,TRBJ1-2,TRBV27,TGTGCCAGCAGTTTACAGGGGGCTGGGGTCTATGGCTACACCTTC,CASSLQGAGVYGYTF
-,-,TRBJ2-4,TRBV19,TGTGCCAGTAGTCTCTTCGGGTCAAAACCGGACATTCAGTACTTC,CASSLFGSKPDIQYF
-,many,TRBJ2-3,TRBV30,TGTGCCTGGACCCGGGTCCCAGATACGCAGTATTTT,CAWTRVPDTQYF
TRBD1,many,TRBJ2-3,TRBV30,TGTGCCTGGAGGAGGGACAGGGGGTTGACAGATACGCAGTATTTT,CAWRRDRGLTDTQYF
TRBD1,many,TRBJ1-4,TRBV5-4,TGTGCCAGCAGCTTGCGACAGGGTCCTAATGAAAAACTGTTTTTT,CASSLRQGPNEKLFF
-,few,TRBJ1-5,TRBV20-1,TGCAGTGCTAGAGGTGGGGAGGGGACCATAGAAGGAGCCCAGCATTTT,CSARGGEGTIEGAQHF
-,many,TRBJ1-5,TRBV12-2,TGTGCAAGTCGCCTTGGACATATCAATCAGCCCCAGCATTTT,CASRLGHINQPQHF
-,many,TRBJ1-6,TRBV7-2,TGTGCCAGCAGCTTATTCCCCACAGGAAATTCACCCCTCCACTTT,CASSLFPTGNSPLHF
-,many,TRBJ2-1,TRBV19,TGTGCCTCTACCGAGGGAGTGAGATTGGGGTACAATGAGCAGTTCTTC,CASTEGVRLGYNEQFF
-,-,TRBJ1-3,TRBV10-3,TGTGCCACGACAGGACGGGAAAACACCATATATTTT,CATTGRENTIYF
-,many,TRBJ2-1,TRBV7-9,TGTGCCAGCAGCCCGACCGGGCCCCCCTCGGGTAGTTCCTACAATGAGCAGTTCTTC,CASSPTGPPSGSSYNEQFF
TRBD1,few,TRBJ1-1,TRBV20-1,TGCAGTGCCGACAGGGCTCGCACTGAAGCTTTCTTT,CSADRARTEAFF
TRBD2,few,TRBJ2-7,TRBV27,TGTGCCAGCAACGCGGGGGGACCCCCCTACGAGCAGTACTTC,CASNAGGPPYEQYF
TRBD1,-,TRBJ1-2,TRBV7-2,TGTGCCAGCACCACAGGGACAGATGGCTACACCTTC,CASTTGTDGYTF
-,many,TRBJ1-6,TRBV11-3,TGTGCCAGCAGCCCCAACATAAATTCACCCCTCCACTTT,CASSPNINSPLHF
-,-,TRBJ1-2,TRBV28,TGTGCCAGCAGCGCCGGTGGAGTCGGCTACACCTTC,CASSAGGVGYTF
-,many,TRBJ1-1,TRBV28,TGTGCCAGCAGTCCCCGGGCGGAAGGGACTGAAGCTTTCTTT,CASSPRAEGTEAFF
TRBD1,-,TRBJ1-4,TRBV4-3,TGCGCCAGCAGCCAAGATACAGGGGCGAGGGAAAAACTGTTTTTT,CASSQDTGAREKLFF
-,-,TRBJ2-5,TRBV11-2,TGTGCCAGCAGCTTAGGACAGGAGATGTACCAAGAGACCCAGTACTTC,CASSLGQEMYQETQYF
TRBD1,many,TRBJ1-5,TRBV27,TGTGCCAGCAGTCCCAGCCGAATTGGGACAGGGGGATTTCAGCCCCAGCATTTT,CASSPSRIGTGGFQPQHF
TRBD1,many,TRBJ2-1,TRBV29-1,TGCAGCGTTGAAGGGGACAGAGACTCCTACAATGAGCAGTTCTTC,CSVEGDRDSYNEQFF
-,many,TRBJ2-2,TRBV6-2/TRBV6-3,TGTGCCAGCAGACCCGCCCTAGGGGGTAACACCGGGGAGCTGTTTTTT,CASRPALGGNTGELFF
-,many,TRBJ1-1,TRBV14,TGTGCCAGCAGCCAAAGAACAGGGCTTTACACTGAAGCTTTCTTT,CASSQRTGLYTEAFF
-,many,TRBJ1-1,TRBV6-2/TRBV6-3,TGTGCCAGCAGTCATGATAACAGGGTCGGTACTGAAGCTTTCTTT,CASSHDNRVGTEAFF
-,many,TRBJ2-6,TRBV11-3,TGTGCCAGCAGCCCAGACAGTGCTAGCTCTGGGGCCAACGTCCTGACTTTC,CASSPDSASSGANVLTF
-,-,TRBJ2-1,TRBV3-1,TGTGCCAGCAGCCAAGTCTCAGGGCCGGGTGAGCAGTTCTTC,CASSQVSGPGEQFF
TRBD1,many,TRBJ2-7,TRBV20-1,TGCAGTGCTAGAGATTGGACAGGGGGAGACGAGCAGTACTTC,CSARDWTGGDEQYF
TRBD2,-,TRBJ2-2,TRBV7-7,TGTGCTAGCAGCTTAGCGGGAGGGCCATCCGGGGAGCTGTTTTTT,CASSLAGGPSGELFF
TRBD1,many,TRBJ1-1,TRBV29-1,TGCAGCACCGGTCGAGGGGGCCCATCGAACACTGAAGCTTTCTTT,CSTGRGGPSNTEAFF
-,many,TRBJ2-5,TRBV20-1,TGCAGTGCTAGAGATCTGGTGGAGAGGAGGGGCCACCAAGAGACCCAGTACTTC,CSARDLVERRGHQETQYF